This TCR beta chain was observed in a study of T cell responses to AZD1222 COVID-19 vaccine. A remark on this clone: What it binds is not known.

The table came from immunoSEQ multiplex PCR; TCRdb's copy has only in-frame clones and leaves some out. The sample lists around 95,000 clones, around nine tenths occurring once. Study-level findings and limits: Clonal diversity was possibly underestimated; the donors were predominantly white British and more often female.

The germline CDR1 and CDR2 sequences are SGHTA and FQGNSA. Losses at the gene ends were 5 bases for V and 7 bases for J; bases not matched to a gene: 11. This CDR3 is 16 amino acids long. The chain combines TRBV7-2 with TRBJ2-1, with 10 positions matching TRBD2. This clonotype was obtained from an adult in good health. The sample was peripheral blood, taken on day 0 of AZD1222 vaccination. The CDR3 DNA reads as TGTGCCAGCAGCCTCCAAGCGGGGGGGCCGGGTAATGAGCAGTTCTTC. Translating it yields CASSLQAGGPGNEQFF.